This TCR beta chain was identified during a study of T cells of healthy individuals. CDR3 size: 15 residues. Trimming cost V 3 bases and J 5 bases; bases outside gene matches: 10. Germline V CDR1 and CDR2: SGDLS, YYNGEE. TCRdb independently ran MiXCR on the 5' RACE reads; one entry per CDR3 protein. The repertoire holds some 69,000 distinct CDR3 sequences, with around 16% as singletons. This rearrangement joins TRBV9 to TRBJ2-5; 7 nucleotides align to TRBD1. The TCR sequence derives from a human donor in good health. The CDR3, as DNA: TGTGCCAGCAGCGCAGAAAGAGGGGGCATGGAGACCCAGTACTTC. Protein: CASSAERGGMETQYF.